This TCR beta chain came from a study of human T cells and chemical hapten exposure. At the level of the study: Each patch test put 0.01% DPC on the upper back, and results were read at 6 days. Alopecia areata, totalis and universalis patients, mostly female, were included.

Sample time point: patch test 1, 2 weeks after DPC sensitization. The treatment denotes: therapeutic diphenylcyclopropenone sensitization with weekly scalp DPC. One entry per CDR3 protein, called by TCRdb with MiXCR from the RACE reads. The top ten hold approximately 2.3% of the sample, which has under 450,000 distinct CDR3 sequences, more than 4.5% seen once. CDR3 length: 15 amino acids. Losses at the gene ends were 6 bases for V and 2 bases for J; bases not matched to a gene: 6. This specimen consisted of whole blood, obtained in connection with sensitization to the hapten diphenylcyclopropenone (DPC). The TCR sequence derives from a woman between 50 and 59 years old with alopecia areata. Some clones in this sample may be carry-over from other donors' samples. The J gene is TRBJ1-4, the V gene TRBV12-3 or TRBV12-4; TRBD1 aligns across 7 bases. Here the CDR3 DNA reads TGTGCCAGCAGCACCCACAGGGGTACTAATGAAAAACTGTTTTTT. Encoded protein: CASSTHRGTNEKLFF.